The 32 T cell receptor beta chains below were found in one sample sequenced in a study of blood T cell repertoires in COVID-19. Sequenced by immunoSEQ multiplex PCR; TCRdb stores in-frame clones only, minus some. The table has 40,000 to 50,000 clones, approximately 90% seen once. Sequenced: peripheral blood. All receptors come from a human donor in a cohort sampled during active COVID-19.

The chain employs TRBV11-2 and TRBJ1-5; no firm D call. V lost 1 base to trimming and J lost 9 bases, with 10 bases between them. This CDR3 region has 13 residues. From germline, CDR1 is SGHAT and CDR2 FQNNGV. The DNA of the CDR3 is TGTGCCAGCAGCTTAGGTCGGGGTTGGCCCCAGCATTTT. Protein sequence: CASSLGRGWPQHF.

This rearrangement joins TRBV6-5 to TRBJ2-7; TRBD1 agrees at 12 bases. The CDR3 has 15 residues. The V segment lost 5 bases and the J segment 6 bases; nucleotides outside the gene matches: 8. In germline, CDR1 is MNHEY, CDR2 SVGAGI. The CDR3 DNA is TGTGCCAGCAGTCAAAGGGACAGGGGGCCCACCGAGCAGTACTTC. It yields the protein CASSQRDRGPTEQYF.

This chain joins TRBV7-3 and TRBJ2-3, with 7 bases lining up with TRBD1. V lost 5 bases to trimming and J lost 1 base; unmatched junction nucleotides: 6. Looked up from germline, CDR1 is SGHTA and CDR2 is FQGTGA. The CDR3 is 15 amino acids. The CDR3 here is CASSHRTGGTDTQYF. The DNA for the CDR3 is TGTGCCAGCAGCCATCGGACAGGCGGCACAGATACGCAGTATTTT.

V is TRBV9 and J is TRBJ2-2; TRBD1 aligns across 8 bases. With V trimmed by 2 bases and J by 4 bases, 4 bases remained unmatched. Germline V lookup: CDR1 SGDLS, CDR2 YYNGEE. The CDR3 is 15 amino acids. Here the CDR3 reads CASSVRTGPTGELFF. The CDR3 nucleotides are TGTGCCAGCAGCGTTCGGACAGGGCCCACCGGGGAGCTGTTTTTT.

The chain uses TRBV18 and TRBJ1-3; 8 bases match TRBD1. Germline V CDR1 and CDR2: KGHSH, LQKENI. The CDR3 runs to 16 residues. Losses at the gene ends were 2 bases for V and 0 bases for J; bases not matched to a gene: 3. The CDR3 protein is CASSPSGTGSGNTIYF. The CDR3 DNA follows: TGTGCCAGCTCACCATCTGGGACAGGCTCTGGAAACACCATATATTTT.

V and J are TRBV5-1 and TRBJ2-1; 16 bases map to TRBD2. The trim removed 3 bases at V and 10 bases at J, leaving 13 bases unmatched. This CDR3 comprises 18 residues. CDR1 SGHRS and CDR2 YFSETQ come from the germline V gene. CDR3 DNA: TGCGCCAGCAGCTCGGGACTAGCGGGAGGGCCTCGGCGGTGGGAGCAGTTCTTC. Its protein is CASSSGLAGGPRRWEQFF.

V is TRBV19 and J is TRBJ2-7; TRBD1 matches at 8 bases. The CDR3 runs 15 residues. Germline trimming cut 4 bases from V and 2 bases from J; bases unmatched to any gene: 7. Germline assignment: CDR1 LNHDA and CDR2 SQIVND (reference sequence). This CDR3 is CASSTRPGGTYEQYF. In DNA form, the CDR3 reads TGTGCCAGTAGTACCCGGCCAGGGGGCACCTACGAGCAGTACTTC.

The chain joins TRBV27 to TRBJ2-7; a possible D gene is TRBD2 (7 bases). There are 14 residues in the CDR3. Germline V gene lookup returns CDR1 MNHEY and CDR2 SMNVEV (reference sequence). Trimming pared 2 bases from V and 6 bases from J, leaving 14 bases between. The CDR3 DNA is TGTGCCAGCAGTTTAAGGGGGAGGGCCGGCGAGCAGTACTTC. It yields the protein CASSLRGRAGEQYF.

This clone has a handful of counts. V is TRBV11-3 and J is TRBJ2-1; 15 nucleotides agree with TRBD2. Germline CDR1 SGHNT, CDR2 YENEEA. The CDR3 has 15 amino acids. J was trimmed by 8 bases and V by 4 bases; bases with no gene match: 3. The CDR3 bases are TGTGCCAGCAGCTATGGACTAGCGGGAGGGTATGAGCAGTTCTTC. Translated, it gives CASSYGLAGGYEQFF.

This CDR3 reads CASSLNPGTEQYF. The DNA of the CDR3 is TGTGCCAGCAGCTTAAACCCAGGCACCGAGCAGTACTTC. The chain joins TRBV7-3 to TRBJ2-7; D gene uncertain. CDR1 and CDR2 (germline): SGHTA, FQGTGA. The CDR3 spans 13 residues. V lost 1 base and J lost 6, with 10 bases in between.

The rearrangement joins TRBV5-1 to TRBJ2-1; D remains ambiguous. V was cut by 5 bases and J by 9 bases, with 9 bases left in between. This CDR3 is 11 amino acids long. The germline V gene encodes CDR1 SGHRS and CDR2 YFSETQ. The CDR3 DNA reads TGCGCCAGCAGTCTTAGCAGTGAGCAGTTCTTC. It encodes CASSLSSEQFF. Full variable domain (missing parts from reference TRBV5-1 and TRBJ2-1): KAGVTQTPRYLIKTRGQQVTLSCSPISGHRSVSWYQQTPGQGLQFLFEYFSETQRNKGNFPGRFSGRQFSNSRSEMNVSTLELGDSALYLCASSLSSEQFFGPGTRLTVL.

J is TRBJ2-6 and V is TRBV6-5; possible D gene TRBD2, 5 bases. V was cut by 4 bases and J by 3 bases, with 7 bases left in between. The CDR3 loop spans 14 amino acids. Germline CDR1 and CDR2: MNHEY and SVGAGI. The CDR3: CASSSGDGANVLTF. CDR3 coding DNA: TGTGCCAGCAGTTCCGGGGATGGGGCCAACGTCCTGACTTTC.

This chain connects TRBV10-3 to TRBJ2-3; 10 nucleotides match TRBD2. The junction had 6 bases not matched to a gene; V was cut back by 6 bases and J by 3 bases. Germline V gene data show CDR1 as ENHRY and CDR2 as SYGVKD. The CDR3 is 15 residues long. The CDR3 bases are TGTGCCATCAGCCCTCAGCGGGAGGGGACAGATACGCAGTATTTT. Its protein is CAISPQREGTDTQYF.

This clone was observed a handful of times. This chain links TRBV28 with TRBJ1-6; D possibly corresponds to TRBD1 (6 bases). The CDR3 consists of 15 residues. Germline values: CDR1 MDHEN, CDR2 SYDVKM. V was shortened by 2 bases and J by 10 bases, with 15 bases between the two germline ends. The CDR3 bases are TGTGCCAGCAGTTTAGGGGGCGGAGAGGGGTCACCCCTCCACTTT. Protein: CASSLGGGEGSPLHF.

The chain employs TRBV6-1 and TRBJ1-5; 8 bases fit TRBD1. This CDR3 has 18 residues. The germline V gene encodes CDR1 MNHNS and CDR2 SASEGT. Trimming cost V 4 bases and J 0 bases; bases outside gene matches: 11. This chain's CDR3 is CASSGRTGTNYSNQPQHF. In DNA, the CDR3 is TGTGCCAGCAGTGGTAGGACAGGGACTAACTATAGCAATCAGCCCCAGCATTTT.

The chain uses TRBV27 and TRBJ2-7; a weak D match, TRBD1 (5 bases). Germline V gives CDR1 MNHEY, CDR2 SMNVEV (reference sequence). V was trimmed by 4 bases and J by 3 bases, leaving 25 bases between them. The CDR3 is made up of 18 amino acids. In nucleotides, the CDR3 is TGTGCCAGCAGTTACCAGCCCCCCCGATGGCAGGGAAGCTACGAGCAGTACTTC. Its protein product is CASSYQPPRWQGSYEQYF.

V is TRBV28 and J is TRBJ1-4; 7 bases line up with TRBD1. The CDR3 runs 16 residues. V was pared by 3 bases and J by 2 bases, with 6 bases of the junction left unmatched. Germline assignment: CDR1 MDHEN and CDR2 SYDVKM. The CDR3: CASSLKGAGTNEKLFF. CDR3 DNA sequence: TGTGCCAGCAGTTTGAAGGGGGCAGGGACTAATGAAAAACTGTTTTTT. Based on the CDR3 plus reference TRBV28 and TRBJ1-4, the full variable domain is DVKVTQSSRYLVKRTGEKVFLECVQDMDHENMFWYRQDPGLGLRLIYFSYDVKMKEKGDIPEGYSVSREKKERFSLILESASTNQTSMYLCASSLKGAGTNEKLFFGSGTQLSVL.

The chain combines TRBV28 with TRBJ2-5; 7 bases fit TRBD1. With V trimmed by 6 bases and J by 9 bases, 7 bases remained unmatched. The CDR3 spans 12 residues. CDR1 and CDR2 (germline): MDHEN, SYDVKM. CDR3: CASRWTQGAQYF. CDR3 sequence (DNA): TGTGCCAGCAGGTGGACTCAGGGGGCCCAGTACTTC.

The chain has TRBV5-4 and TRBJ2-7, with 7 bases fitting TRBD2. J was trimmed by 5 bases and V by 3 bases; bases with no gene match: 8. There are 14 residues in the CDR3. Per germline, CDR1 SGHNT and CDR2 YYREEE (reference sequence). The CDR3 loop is CASSSRRTSDEQYF. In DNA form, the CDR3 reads TGTGCCAGCAGCTCGAGGCGGACTAGTGACGAGCAGTACTTC.

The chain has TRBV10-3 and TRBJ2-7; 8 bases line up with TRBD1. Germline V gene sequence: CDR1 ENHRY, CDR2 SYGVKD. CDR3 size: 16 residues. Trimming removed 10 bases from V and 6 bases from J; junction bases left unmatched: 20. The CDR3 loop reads CATFHPSQGAVGEQYF. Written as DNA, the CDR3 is TGTGCCACCTTCCACCCCTCCCAGGGGGCAGTCGGCGAGCAGTACTTC.

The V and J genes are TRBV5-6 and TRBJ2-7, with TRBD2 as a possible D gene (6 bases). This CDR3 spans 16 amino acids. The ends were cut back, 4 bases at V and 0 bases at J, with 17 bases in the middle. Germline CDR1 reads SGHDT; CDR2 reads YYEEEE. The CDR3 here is CASSPLAAPSSYEQYF. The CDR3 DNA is TGTGCCAGCAGCCCTTTAGCGGCGCCGAGCTCCTACGAGCAGTACTTC.

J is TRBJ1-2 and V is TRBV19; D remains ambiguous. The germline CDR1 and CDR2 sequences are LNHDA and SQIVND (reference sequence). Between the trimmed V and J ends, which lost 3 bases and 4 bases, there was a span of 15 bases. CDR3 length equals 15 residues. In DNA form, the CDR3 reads TGTGCCAGTAGTATGGGGATCGGGAACATCTATGGCTACACCTTC. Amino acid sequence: CASSMGIGNIYGYTF. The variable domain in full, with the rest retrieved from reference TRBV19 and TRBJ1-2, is DGGITQSPKYLFRKEGQNVTLSCEQNLNHDAMYWYRQDPGQGLRLIYYSQIVNDFQKGDIAEGYSVSREKKESFPLTVTSAQKNPTAFYLCASSMGIGNIYGYTFGSGTRLTVV.

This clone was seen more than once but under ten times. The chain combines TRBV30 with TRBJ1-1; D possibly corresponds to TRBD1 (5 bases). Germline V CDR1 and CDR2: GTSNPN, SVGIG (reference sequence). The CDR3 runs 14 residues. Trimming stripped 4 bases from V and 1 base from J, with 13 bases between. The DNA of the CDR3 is TGTGCCTGGACCAGAGACAGCCCGAACACTGAAGCTTTCTTT. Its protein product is CAWTRDSPNTEAFF.

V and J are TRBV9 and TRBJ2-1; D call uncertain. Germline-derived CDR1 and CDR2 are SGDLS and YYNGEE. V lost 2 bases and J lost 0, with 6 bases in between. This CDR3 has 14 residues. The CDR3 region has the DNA TGTGCCAGCAGCGTGGCTGGCTCCTACAATGAGCAGTTCTTC. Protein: CASSVAGSYNEQFF.

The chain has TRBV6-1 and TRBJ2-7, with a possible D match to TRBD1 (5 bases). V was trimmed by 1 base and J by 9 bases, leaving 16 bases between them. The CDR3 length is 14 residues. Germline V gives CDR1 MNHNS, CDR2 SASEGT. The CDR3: CASSEGQTPSRQYF. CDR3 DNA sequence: TGTGCCAGCAGTGAAGGACAGACCCCTTCAAGGCAGTACTTC.

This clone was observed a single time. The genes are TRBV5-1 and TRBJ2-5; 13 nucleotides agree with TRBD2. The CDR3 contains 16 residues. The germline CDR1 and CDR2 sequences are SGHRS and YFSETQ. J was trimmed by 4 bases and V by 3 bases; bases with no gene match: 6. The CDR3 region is CASSSGLAGVRETQYF. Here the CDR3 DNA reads TGCGCCAGCAGCTCCGGACTAGCGGGAGTCCGAGAGACCCAGTACTTC.

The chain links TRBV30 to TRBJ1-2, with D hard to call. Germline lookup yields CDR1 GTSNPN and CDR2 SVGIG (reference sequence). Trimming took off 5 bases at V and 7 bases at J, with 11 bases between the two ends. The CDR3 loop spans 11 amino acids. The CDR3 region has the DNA TGTGCCTGGTCCCTCAGGCGTGGCTACACCTTC. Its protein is CAWSLRRGYTF.

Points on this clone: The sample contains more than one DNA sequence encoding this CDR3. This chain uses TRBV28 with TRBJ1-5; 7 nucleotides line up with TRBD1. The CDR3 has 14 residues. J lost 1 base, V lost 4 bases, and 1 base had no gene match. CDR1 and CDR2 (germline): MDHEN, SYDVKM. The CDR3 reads CASSSGGSNQPQHF. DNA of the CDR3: TGTGCCAGCAGTTCAGGGGGGAGCAATCAGCCCCAGCATTTT. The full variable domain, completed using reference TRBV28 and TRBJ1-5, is DVKVTQSSRYLVKRTGEKVFLECVQDMDHENMFWYRQDPGLGLRLIYFSYDVKMKEKGDIPEGYSVSREKKERFSLILESASTNQTSMYLCASSSGGSNQPQHFGDGTRLSIL.

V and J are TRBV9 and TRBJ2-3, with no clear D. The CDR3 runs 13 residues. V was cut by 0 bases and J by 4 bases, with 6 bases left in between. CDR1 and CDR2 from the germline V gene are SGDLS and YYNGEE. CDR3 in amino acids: CASSVDTADTQYF. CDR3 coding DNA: TGTGCCAGCAGCGTAGATACTGCAGATACGCAGTATTTT.

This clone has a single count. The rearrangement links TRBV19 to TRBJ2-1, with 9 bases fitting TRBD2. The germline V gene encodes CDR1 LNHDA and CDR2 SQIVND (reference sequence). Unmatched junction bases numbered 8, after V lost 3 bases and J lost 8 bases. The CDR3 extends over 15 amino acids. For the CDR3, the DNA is TGTGCCAGTAGTATTAGCGGGAGTATCGTAGATGAGCAGTTCTTC. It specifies CASSISGSIVDEQFF.

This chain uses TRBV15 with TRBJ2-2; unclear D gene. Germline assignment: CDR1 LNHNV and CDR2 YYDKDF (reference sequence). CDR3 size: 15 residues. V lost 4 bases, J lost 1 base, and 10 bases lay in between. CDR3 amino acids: CATSTAEENTGELFF. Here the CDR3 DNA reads TGTGCCACCAGCACGGCGGAAGAGAACACCGGGGAGCTGTTTTTT.

CDR3 residues: CASSANRLAAKETQYF. CDR3 in DNA: TGTGCCAGCAGCGCCAATCGACTAGCGGCGAAAGAGACCCAGTACTTC. J is TRBJ2-5 and V is TRBV7-8; 9 nucleotides line up with TRBD2. Germline V gives CDR1 SGHVS, CDR2 FQNEAQ. The CDR3 length is 16 residues. The J segment lost 3 bases and the V segment lost 5 bases, leaving 10 bases of the junction unmatched.